Sequencing of this TCR beta chain was carried out in a study of PD-1 and CTLA-4 blockade in melanoma. Germline CDR1 is SEHNR and CDR2 is FQNEAQ (reference sequence). V lost 5 bases, J lost 0 bases, and 13 bases lay in between. The CDR3 totals 15 residues. The table came from immunoSEQ multiplex PCR; TCRdb's copy has only in-frame clones and leaves some out. The sample lists more than 25,000 clones; around nine tenths were seen once. Sequenced material: CD8+ T cells from peripheral blood, taken before anti-PD-1 treatment. The gene calls are TRBV7-9 and TRBJ1-1; D call uncertain. The sequence was obtained from a human donor with melanoma. The CDR3 loop reads CASSPTLDLNTEAFF. The CDR3 DNA reads TGTGCCAGCAGCCCTACCCTCGACCTGAACACTGAAGCTTTCTTT.